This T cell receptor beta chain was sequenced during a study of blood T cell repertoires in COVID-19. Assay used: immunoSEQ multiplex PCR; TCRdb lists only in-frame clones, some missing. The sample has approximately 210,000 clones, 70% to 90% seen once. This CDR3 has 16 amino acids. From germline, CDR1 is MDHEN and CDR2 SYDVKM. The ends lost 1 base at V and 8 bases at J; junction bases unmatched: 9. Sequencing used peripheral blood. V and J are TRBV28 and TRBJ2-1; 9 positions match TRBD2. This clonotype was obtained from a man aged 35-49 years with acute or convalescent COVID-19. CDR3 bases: TGTGCCAGCAGTTTATCCGGGCTAGCGGGGTACGATGAGCAGTTCTTC. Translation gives CASSLSGLAGYDEQFF.